This entry features one TCR beta chain sequence. The sample carries other DNA sequences with the same CDR3. This specimen comes from a study of OX40 agonist ivuxolimab in advanced cancers. The CDR3 runs to 10 residues. The germline CDR1 and CDR2 sequences are LNHDA and SQIVND (reference sequence). Repertoires were generated with immunoSEQ multiplex PCR, while TCRdb's copy carries only in-frame clones and drops some. The sample lists tens of thousands of clones, 65% to 80% seen once, with less than 20% in the top ten. Material: CD4+ or CD8+ T cells sorted from blood, obtained in a trial of the OX40 agonist ivuxolimab. V is TRBV19 and J is TRBJ2-1; D perhaps matches TRBD2 (6 bases). This clonotype originated in an adult with an advanced solid tumor such as melanoma, head and neck, liver or kidney cancer. The CDR3 loop reads CASGNNEQFF. CDR3 coding DNA: TGTGCTAGCGGAAACAATGAGCAGTTCTTC.